The 24 T cell receptor beta chains below come from one sample, sequenced in a study of graft-versus-host responses after intestinal transplantation. Some clones are missing from TCRdb's copy, which holds only in-frame ones; the method was immunoSEQ multiplex PCR. This table has about 88,000 clones, 85% to 95% appearing once. Their antigens are not known. The sample here was unstimulated CD4+ T cells sorted from spleen or lymph node cells, taken before transplant. The receptors were sampled from a human donor who was the organ donor for an intestinal transplant.

The V and J genes are TRBV9 and TRBJ2-7; 7 positions match TRBD1. Germline CDR1 reads SGDLS; CDR2 reads YYNGEE. With 6 bases clipped from V and 2 bases from J, the junction kept 11 bases outside the gene matches. CDR3 length equals 15 residues. The CDR3 is CASIHSSGGTYEQYF. The CDR3 DNA is TGTGCCAGCATCCACTCCTCAGGGGGAACCTACGAGCAGTACTTC.

On this clone: One end of the junction fails to match germline, which may point to a read error. The rearrangement uses TRBV5-1 and TRBJ2-1; TRBD1 agrees at 7 bases. CDR1 SGHRS and CDR2 YFSETQ come from the germline V gene. CDR3 length: 13 amino acids. The chain's CDR3 is CASSSDRSNERFF. The CDR3 DNA is TGCGCCAGCAGCTCGGACAGGTCAAATGAGCGGTTCTTC.

This chain joins TRBV9 and TRBJ2-3, with a tentative D call TRBD2 (5 bases). CDR1 and CDR2 (germline): SGDLS, YYNGEE. The V end was cut by 4 bases, the J end by 1 base, with 10 bases between. CDR3 size: 14 residues. CDR3 residues: CASSTRTRTDTQYF. Here the CDR3 DNA reads TGTGCCAGCAGCACCCGGACTCGCACAGATACGCAGTATTTT.

V usage is TRBV28 and J usage is TRBJ2-2; either TRBD1 or TRBD2 may fit D (5 bases each). The V and J ends lost 2 bases and 7 bases respectively, with 8 bases between them. The CDR3 sequence is 13 residues long. The V gene's germline CDR1 is MDHEN and CDR2 SYDVKM. The CDR3 nucleotides read TGTGCCAGCAGTTTAGGGGGTCACGGGGAGCTGTTTTTT. Its protein product is CASSLGGHGELFF.

V usage is TRBV9 and J usage is TRBJ2-6, with 8 bases matching TRBD2. With 5 bases clipped from V and 2 bases from J, the junction kept 3 bases outside the gene matches. The V gene's germline CDR1 is SGDLS and CDR2 YYNGEE. This CDR3 is 15 amino acids long. The CDR3 nucleotides read TGTGCCAGCAGTGCCGGGGGGGCTGGGGCCAACGTCCTGACTTTC. Amino acids: CASSAGGAGANVLTF.

As for this clone: The same CDR3 can be traced to other DNA sequences in this sample. This chain uses TRBV28 with TRBJ1-2; possible D gene TRBD1, 5 bases. The CDR3 spans 12 residues. V lost 2 bases to trimming and J lost 5 bases, with 6 bases between them. Germline V gene data show CDR1 as MDHEN and CDR2 as SYDVKM. The CDR3 DNA is TGTGCCAGCAGTTTAAGGGGATATGGCTACACCTTC. Protein product: CASSLRGYGYTF.

The chain combines TRBV28 with TRBJ1-6; D unresolved. There are 17 residues in the CDR3. Germline V gene sequence: CDR1 MDHEN, CDR2 SYDVKM. The V end was cut by 2 bases, the J end by 2 bases, with 13 bases between. CDR3 protein: CASSLGGLPTYNSPLHF. The CDR3 nucleotides read TGTGCCAGCAGTTTAGGTGGTCTCCCGACCTATAATTCACCCCTCCACTTT.

J is TRBJ2-3 and V is TRBV5-6; D ambiguous. This CDR3 is 13 amino acids long. V was pared by 5 bases and J by 1 base, with 8 bases between. From germline, CDR1 is SGHDT and CDR2 YYEEEE. The CDR3 is CASRLDRTDTQYF. CDR3 DNA sequence: TGTGCCAGCAGGCTCGACCGCACAGATACGCAGTATTTT.

The chain carries TRBV18 and TRBJ1-2; D call uncertain. V was shortened by 5 bases and J by 7 bases, with 14 bases between the two germline ends. This CDR3 has 13 residues. Germline V gene data show CDR1 as KGHSH and CDR2 as LQKENI. CDR3 sequence (DNA): TGTGCCAGCTCAGCCCAGGACGCGGGTGGCTACACCTTC. Translated, it gives CASSAQDAGGYTF.

This clone was found once. Other DNA sequences within the sample encode an identical CDR3. The rearrangement links TRBV28 to TRBJ1-3; no reliable D call. Trimming cost V 2 bases and J 0 bases, with 5 bases left between them. The CDR3 extends over 14 amino acids. CDR1 MDHEN and CDR2 SYDVKM come from the germline V gene. This CDR3 is CASSLPGSGNTIYF. In DNA, the CDR3 is TGTGCCAGCAGTTTACCCGGCTCTGGAAACACCATATATTTT.

The chain links TRBV7-9 to TRBJ2-7; 10 bases agree with TRBD1. From germline, CDR1 is SEHNR and CDR2 FQNEAQ (reference sequence). The CDR3 has 16 amino acids. V shed 5 bases and J 1 base; nucleotides not matched to a gene: 8. The DNA for the CDR3 is TGTGCCAGCAGCCAAGACCCGGGACAGGGGTCCTACGAGCAGTACTTC. It translates to CASSQDPGQGSYEQYF.

The rearrangement joins TRBV28 to TRBJ1-1, with 7 bases aligning to TRBD1. The CDR3 consists of 15 residues. V lost 5 bases, J lost 5 bases, and 11 bases stayed unmatched. Germline V lookup: CDR1 MDHEN, CDR2 SYDVKM. The CDR3 sequence is CASSIRTGWGTEAFF. CDR3 coding DNA: TGTGCCAGCAGTATCCGGACAGGATGGGGAACTGAAGCTTTCTTT.

V and J are TRBV6-5 and TRBJ1-6, with TRBD1 identical over 7 bases. Germline CDR1 is MNHEY and CDR2 is SVGAGI. V was clipped by 7 bases and J by 7 bases; unmatched bases: 7. The length of the CDR3 is 14 residues. The CDR3 nucleotides read TGTGCCAGCACCCGGGGCAGGGGGAATTCACCCCTCCACTTT. Protein sequence: CASTRGRGNSPLHF.

This rearrangement joins TRBV9 to TRBJ2-7; 10 positions agree with TRBD1. Losses at the gene ends were 3 bases for V and 7 bases for J; bases not matched to a gene: 7. In germline, CDR1 is SGDLS, CDR2 YYNGEE. The CDR3 is made up of 14 amino acids. The CDR3 loop is CASSADRGRREQYF. CDR3 nucleotides: TGTGCCAGCAGCGCTGACAGGGGGCGGAGGGAGCAGTACTTC.

The chain recombines TRBV5-8 with TRBJ1-5, with 12 positions matching TRBD1. V shed 9 bases, J shed 4 bases, and the junction held 23 bases outside the gene matches. CDR3 size: 20 residues. Germline V CDR1 and CDR2: SGHTS, YDEGEE. CDR3 nucleotide sequence: TGTGCCACCTCACCTACCCCGGGACAGGGGGCTCGGGTTTCAAATCAGCCCCAGCATTTT. Its translation is CATSPTPGQGARVSNQPQHF.

This sequence joins TRBV5-1 and TRBJ2-5; TRBD1 might be the D (6 bases). Germline lookup yields CDR1 SGHRS and CDR2 YFSETQ. Deletions cut 3 bases from V and 5 bases from J, with 11 bases between. CDR3 size: 13 residues. The DNA for the CDR3 is TGCGCCAGCAGCTCCACAGGGATGGAGACCCAGTACTTC. Residues: CASSSTGMETQYF.

The gene calls are TRBV19 and TRBJ2-1, with D unclear. This CDR3 is built from 16 residues. Germline CDR1 is LNHDA and CDR2 is SQIVND (reference sequence). V was trimmed by 3 bases and J by 0 bases, leaving 12 bases between them. CDR3 nucleotide sequence: TGTGCCAGTAGTATTGTAGTCTCGAGCTCCTACAATGAGCAGTTCTTC. Protein: CASSIVVSSSYNEQFF.

This clone was counted a single time. This chain connects TRBV7-3 to TRBJ2-1; maybe TRBD1 (6 bases). Trimming took off 5 bases at V and 9 bases at J, with 17 bases between the two ends. CDR3 length equals 14 residues. Germline CDR1 is SGHTA and CDR2 is FQGTGA. The CDR3 loop reads CASSRSSGVAEQFF. The CDR3 nucleotides are TGTGCCAGCAGCAGAAGCTCAGGGGTCGCTGAGCAGTTCTTC.

The CDR3 protein is CASSSSGGTEAFF. For the CDR3, the DNA is TGTGCCAGCAGCTCGTCGGGTGGCACTGAAGCTTTCTTT. The chain combines TRBV7-2 with TRBJ1-1; D gene unclear. Trimming stripped 4 bases from V and 4 bases from J, with 10 bases between. The germline V gene has CDR1 SGHTA and CDR2 FQGNSA. The CDR3 covers 13 residues.

The chain links TRBV12-5 to TRBJ2-5, with TRBD1 as a possible D gene (5 bases). Germline-derived CDR1 and CDR2 are LGHNT and FRNRAP. CDR3 length: 14 residues. V was clipped by 0 bases and J by 5 bases, with 10 bases between them. CDR3 DNA: TGTGCTAGTGGTTTGGTACCCCCAGGGGAGACCCAGTACTTC. Translated, it gives CASGLVPPGETQYF.

The chain is built from TRBV9 and TRBJ2-5; tentatively, D is TRBD1 (5 bases). V lost 5 bases and J 4 bases, leaving 12 bases between the germline ends. The CDR3 extends over 13 amino acids. Per the germline V gene, CDR1 is SGDLS and CDR2 is YYNGEE. CDR3 DNA sequence: TGTGCCAGCAGTGTTCAGGGATTAGAGACCCAGTACTTC. This translates into CASSVQGLETQYF. Filled out from reference TRBV9 and TRBJ2-5, the complete variable domain reads DSGVTQTPKHLITATGQRVTLRCSPRSGDLSVYWYQQSLDQGLQFLIQYYNGEERAKGNILERFSAQQFPDLHSELNLSSLELGDSALYFCASSVQGLETQYFGPGTRLLVL.

The V call is TRBV29-1, the J call TRBJ1-1; D possibly corresponds to TRBD1 (6 bases). V lost 6 bases and J 11 bases, leaving 22 bases between the germline ends. CDR1 is SQVTM, CDR2 ANQGSEA, per germline. The CDR3 runs 13 residues. Written as DNA, the CDR3 is TGCAGCGTGGATAGAGGTGGGGGGCTCGTGGCTTTCTTT. It encodes CSVDRGGGLVAFF.

A single count supports this clone. At one end, the junction sequence differs from germline, possibly due to a read error. The chain joins TRBV20-1 to TRBJ2-5; D might be TRBD1 (6 bases). CDR1 is DFQATT, CDR2 SNEGSKA, per germline (reference sequence). This CDR3 is built from 11 residues. CDR3 DNA: TGCAGCGCTATGGACAGAGAGACCCAGTACTTC. Translation: CSAMDRETQYF.

The rearrangement uses TRBV11-2 and TRBJ2-5; the match to TRBD2 covers 7 bases. V was clipped by 5 bases and J by 2 bases; unmatched bases: 2. Germline CDR1 reads SGHAT; CDR2 reads FQNNGV. The CDR3 consists of 13 residues. The CDR3 loop is CASSPGLQETQYF. As DNA, the CDR3 is TGTGCCAGCAGCCCGGGACTACAAGAGACCCAGTACTTC.